Listed here are 20 T cell receptor beta chains from one sample, sequenced in a study of CD8 T cells in Susac syndrome. With random hexamers, roughly 0.5 to 1 ug RNA was reverse transcribed. Each CDR3 protein gets one entry after TCRdb re-called the immunoSEQ multiplex PCR reads with MiXCR. The sample comprises about 140,000 distinct CDR3 sequences, 95% of which are singletons, and 0.14% rests with the top ten. Material: CD4+ T cells from PBMCs. Receptor source: a human donor with Susac syndrome.

The V and J genes are TRBV29-1 and TRBJ2-5; tentatively, D is TRBD1 (5 bases). V was clipped by 7 bases and J by 1 base, with 16 bases between them. The CDR3 loop spans 14 amino acids. Germline lookup yields CDR1 SQVTM and CDR2 ANQGSEA. The DNA of the CDR3 is TGCAGCGCAAGGGGTCCCCTCTTCCAAGAGACCCAGTACTTC. This codes for CSARGPLFQETQYF. The full variable domain, with the rest looked up from reference TRBV29-1 and TRBJ2-5, is SAVISQKPSRDICQRGTSLTIQCQVDSQVTMMFWYRQQPGQSLTLIATANQGSEATYESGFVIDKFPISRPNLTFSTLTVSNMSPEDSSIYLCSARGPLFQETQYFGPGTRLLVL.

The sample holds one count of this clonotype. This sequence joins TRBV12-3 or TRBV12-4 and TRBJ1-3, with TRBD1 as a possible D gene (5 bases). This CDR3 spans 15 amino acids. V lost 4 bases to trimming and J lost 0 bases, with 10 bases between them. The CDR3 DNA follows: TGTGCCAGCAGTTGGGACGCAGACTCTGGAAACACCATATATTTT. Translating it yields CASSWDADSGNTIYF.

This clonotype has just one count. V and J are TRBV29-1 and TRBJ1-1, with D unclear. The CDR3 consists of 13 residues. Germline V gene lookup returns CDR1 SQVTM and CDR2 ANQGSEA. Trimming removed 4 bases from V and 4 bases from J, with 13 bases in between. The CDR3 protein is CSVARGLGTEAFF. Here the CDR3 DNA reads TGCAGCGTTGCAAGAGGGTTGGGCACTGAAGCTTTCTTT.

The chain is built from TRBV12-3 or TRBV12-4 and TRBJ2-7; 9 bases match TRBD2. V lost 6 bases and J lost 3; bases outside the gene matches: 9. CDR3 length: 15 residues. CDR3 nucleotides: TGTGCCAGCAGCCCATTAGCGGGAGAGCTCTACGAGCAGTACTTC. Its translation is CASSPLAGELYEQYF.

This clonotype was picked up one time. The J gene is TRBJ2-5, the V gene TRBV15; D unclear. Germline-derived CDR1 and CDR2 are LNHNV and YYDKDF (reference sequence). Deletions cut 0 bases from V and 4 bases from J, with 6 bases between. There are 13 residues in the CDR3. The CDR3 spells CATSREGSETQYF. The CDR3, as DNA: TGTGCCACCAGCAGAGAGGGCTCAGAGACCCAGTACTTC.

The CDR3 region is CASSSLRAHFEAFF. The CDR3 region has the DNA TGTGCCAGCAGCTCACTCAGGGCTCACTTTGAAGCTTTCTTT. V usage is TRBV11-2 and J usage is TRBJ1-1, with D maybe TRBD1 (5 bases). CDR3 size: 14 residues. The V gene's germline CDR1 is SGHAT and CDR2 FQNNGV. The V and J ends lost 4 bases and 7 bases respectively, with 16 bases between them. Combining the CDR3 with reference TRBV11-2 and TRBJ1-1 gives the whole variable domain EAGVAQSPRYKIIEKRQSVAFWCNPISGHATLYWYQQILGQGPKLLIQFQNNGVVDDSQLPKDRFSAERLKGVDSTLKIQPAKLEDSAVYLCASSSLRAHFEAFFGQGTRLTVV.

This chain uses TRBV7-9 with TRBJ2-6; D call uncertain. The germline V gene has CDR1 SEHNR and CDR2 FQNEAQ (reference sequence). With 3 bases removed from V and 1 base from J, the gap between germline ends came to 7 bases. This CDR3 region has 15 residues. DNA of the CDR3: TGTGCCAGCAGCTTGTGGGGTTCTGGGGCCAACGTCCTGACTTTC. Its protein product is CASSLWGSGANVLTF.

The rearrangement joins TRBV7-9 to TRBJ2-2; TRBD1 aligns across 7 bases. Per germline, CDR1 SEHNR and CDR2 FQNEAQ (reference sequence). Trimming removed 5 bases from V and 7 bases from J; junction bases left unmatched: 1. The CDR3 has 12 residues. CDR3: CASSRTGGELFF. CDR3 DNA: TGTGCCAGCAGCCGGACAGGCGGGGAGCTGTTTTTT.

The chain is built from TRBV6-5 and TRBJ1-1; 10 positions agree with TRBD1. Looked up from germline, CDR1 is MNHEY and CDR2 is SVGAGI. The trim removed 4 bases at V and 11 bases at J, leaving 7 bases unmatched. This CDR3 is 13 amino acids long. CDR3 nucleotide sequence: TGTGCCAGCAGTTCGGGACAGGGGATTCGGGCTTTCTTT. Encoded protein: CASSSGQGIRAFF.

The V gene is TRBV28, the J gene TRBJ1-6, with TRBD1 matching 9 bases. Trimming removed 6 bases from V and 11 bases from J; junction bases left unmatched: 2. CDR3 size: 12 residues. Germline CDR1 MDHEN, CDR2 SYDVKM. The CDR3 spells CASRGQGAPLHF. The DNA for the CDR3 is TGTGCCAGCAGGGGACAGGGCGCACCCCTCCACTTT. Filled out from reference TRBV28 and TRBJ1-6, the complete variable domain reads DVKVTQSSRYLVKRTGEKVFLECVQDMDHENMFWYRQDPGLGLRLIYFSYDVKMKEKGDIPEGYSVSREKKERFSLILESASTNQTSMYLCASRGQGAPLHFGNGTRLTVT.

V usage is TRBV29-1 and J usage is TRBJ1-1; no definite D call. CDR1 and CDR2 from the germline V gene are SQVTM and ANQGSEA. The CDR3 has 13 amino acids. V lost 7 bases and J lost 4, with 16 bases in between. DNA for the CDR3: TGCAGCGCCTCTACAGTTTTCGGCACTGAAGCTTTCTTT. Amino acids: CSASTVFGTEAFF. The variable domain in full, completed from reference TRBV29-1 and TRBJ1-1, reads SAVISQKPSRDICQRGTSLTIQCQVDSQVTMMFWYRQQPGQSLTLIATANQGSEATYESGFVIDKFPISRPNLTFSTLTVSNMSPEDSSIYLCSASTVFGTEAFFGQGTRLTVV.

The chain carries TRBV4-2 and TRBJ2-2; D possibly corresponds to TRBD2 (6 bases). This CDR3 region has 12 residues. V lost 6 bases, J lost 6 bases, and 8 bases lay in between. In germline, CDR1 is LGHNA, CDR2 YNFKEQ. The CDR3 region is CASRSGPGELFF. For the CDR3, the DNA is TGTGCCAGCAGAAGCGGGCCCGGGGAGCTGTTTTTT.

The chain links TRBV30 to TRBJ1-3, with TRBD1 matching 8 bases. V was pared by 3 bases and J by 0 bases, with 4 bases of the junction left unmatched. Looked up from germline, CDR1 is GTSNPN and CDR2 is SVGIG (reference sequence). CDR3 length: 15 amino acids. The CDR3 region is CAWSSDRASGNTIYF. The CDR3 region has the DNA TGTGCCTGGAGCTCGGACAGGGCCTCTGGAAACACCATATATTTT.

V and J are TRBV4-2 and TRBJ2-1; D perhaps matches TRBD2 (5 bases). The V gene's germline CDR1 is LGHNA and CDR2 YNFKEQ. The V and J ends lost 0 bases and 9 bases respectively, with 12 bases between them. The CDR3 length is 14 residues. The DNA of the CDR3 is TGTGCCAGCAGCCAAGATCCTAGCAGCTCTGAGCAGTTCTTC. This sequence encodes CASSQDPSSSEQFF.

This rearrangement joins TRBV12-3 or TRBV12-4 to TRBJ2-7; TRBD2 might be the D (6 bases). This CDR3 contains 19 residues. Trimming stripped 2 bases from V and 4 bases from J, with 27 bases between. The CDR3 here is CASSLYTPGGVAGKYEQYF. DNA of the CDR3: TGTGCCAGCAGTTTATATACCCCCGGGGGAGTGGCGGGGAAATACGAGCAGTACTTC.

This rearrangement joins TRBV5-4 to TRBJ1-2; a weak D match, TRBD1 (6 bases). Trimming removed 7 bases at V and 8 bases at J, with 15 bases between. The CDR3 consists of 12 residues. Germline assignment: CDR1 SGHNT and CDR2 YYREEE (reference sequence). In DNA, the CDR3 is TGTGCCAGCGGGGGCCAAGTGGGGGGCTACACCTTC. Its protein product is CASGGQVGGYTF.

The rearrangement links TRBV7-2 to TRBJ1-5; TRBD1 is a possible D gene (6 bases). The CDR3 consists of 17 residues. Trimming shortened V by 3 bases and J by 5 bases, and 20 bases separated the two germline ends. CDR1 is SGHTA and CDR2 is FQGNSA in the germline V gene. The chain's CDR3 is CASSFAGGQGRHQPQHF. Written as DNA, the CDR3 is TGTGCCAGCAGCTTCGCCGGAGGGCAGGGGAGGCATCAGCCCCAGCATTTT.

V usage is TRBV7-8 and J usage is TRBJ1-2; TRBD1 might be the D (5 bases). The CDR3 loop spans 14 amino acids. Germline-derived CDR1 and CDR2 are SGHVS and FQNEAQ. Trimming cost V 7 bases and J 0 bases, with 12 bases left between them. The CDR3 nucleotides read TGTGCCAGCAAGGGGACCCCTGCTAACTATGGCTACACCTTC. Translating gives CASKGTPANYGYTF.

This clonotype showed up just once. V and J are TRBV5-4 and TRBJ2-1, with 7 positions matching TRBD2. The CDR3 runs 16 residues. V shed 6 bases and J 2 bases; nucleotides not matched to a gene: 11. Germline assignment: CDR1 SGHNT and CDR2 YYREEE (reference sequence). The CDR3 here is CASTSGGSRTYNEQFF. CDR3 coding DNA: TGTGCCAGCACCTCGGGCGGGAGTAGAACCTACAATGAGCAGTTCTTC.

The gene calls are TRBV6-4 and TRBJ1-5; possible D gene TRBD1, 5 bases. CDR1 and CDR2 (germline): MRHNA, SNTAGT. V lost 3 bases, J lost 4 bases, and 7 bases lay in between. The CDR3 spans 13 residues. The CDR3 DNA sequence: TGTGCCAGCAGTGAATCAGGGAATCAGCCCCAGCATTTT. Translation gives CASSESGNQPQHF.